This passage covers 30 T cell receptor beta chains from one sample sequenced in a study of OX40 agonist ivuxolimab in advanced cancers. TCRdb's table, derived via immunoSEQ multiplex PCR, lists solely in-frame clones and lacks some. The table has more than 90,000 clones, 84% seen once. The sequencing here drew on CD4+ or CD8+ T cells sorted from blood, taken in a trial of the OX40 agonist ivuxolimab. The receptors stem from an adult with an advanced solid tumor such as melanoma, head and neck, liver or kidney cancer.

The genes are TRBV9 and TRBJ2-3; unclear D gene. Trimming stripped 3 bases from V and 3 bases from J, with 8 bases between. Germline loops: CDR1 SGDLS, CDR2 YYNGEE. This CDR3 has 13 amino acids. The CDR3 loop reads CASSATRTDTQYF. In DNA, the CDR3 is TGTGCCAGCAGCGCCACCCGAACAGATACGCAGTATTTT.

This chain uses TRBV5-4 with TRBJ2-5; tentatively, D is TRBD1 (6 bases). Trimming took 4 bases from V and 4 from J, leaving 11 bases between them. Germline V gene sequence: CDR1 SGHNT, CDR2 YYREEE (reference sequence). The CDR3 extends over 13 amino acids. The CDR3 DNA reads TGTGCCAGCAGCCAAGACAGGAGAGAGACCCAGTACTTC. This translates into CASSQDRRETQYF.

The V gene is TRBV18, the J gene TRBJ2-7; TRBD1 agrees at 7 bases. V trimming: 4 bases; J trimming: 5 bases; junction bases outside the gene matches: 8. Germline CDR1 reads KGHSH; CDR2 reads LQKENI. The CDR3 consists of 14 residues. The CDR3 is CASSLGAQGNEQYF. The CDR3, as DNA: TGTGCCAGCTCACTCGGGGCACAGGGGAACGAGCAGTACTTC.

The chain combines TRBV2 with TRBJ1-1; D gene uncertain. V was shortened by 4 bases and J by 1 base, with 10 bases between the two germline ends. CDR3 length equals 14 residues. Germline CDR1 is SNHLY and CDR2 is FYNNEI. The CDR3 region is CASSAQTGNTEAFF. CDR3 in DNA: TGTGCCAGCAGTGCCCAGACGGGGAACACTGAAGCTTTCTTT. The full variable domain, rest sourced from reference TRBV2 and TRBJ1-1, is EPEVTQTPSHQVTQMGQEVILRCVPISNHLYFYWYRQILGQKVEFLVSFYNNEISEKSEIFDDQFSVERPDGSNFTLKIRSTKLEDSAMYFCASSAQTGNTEAFFGQGTRLTVV.

CDR3 region: CASSTGNQPQHF. The CDR3 region has the DNA TGTGCCAGCAGCACAGGGAATCAGCCCCAGCATTTT. The genes are TRBV27 and TRBJ1-5; weak D call: TRBD1 (6 bases). Germline CDR1 is MNHEY and CDR2 is SMNVEV (reference sequence). The V end lost 6 bases, the J end lost 4 bases, and 7 bases lay between the germline ends. The CDR3 runs to 12 residues.

The V and J genes are TRBV4-1 and TRBJ1-3; maybe TRBD1 (5 bases). The V end was cut by 1 base, the J end by 0 bases, with 13 bases between. CDR3 length equals 17 residues. Germline V gene data show CDR1 as MGHRA and CDR2 as YSYEKL. The CDR3 loop reads CASSQGQGAFSGNTIYF. CDR3 bases: TGCGCCAGCAGCCAAGGGCAGGGCGCCTTCTCTGGAAACACCATATATTTT.

The chain links TRBV4-2 to TRBJ2-2; 12 nucleotides line up with TRBD2. Per the germline V gene, CDR1 is LGHNA and CDR2 is YNFKEQ. With 3 bases clipped from V and 4 bases from J, the junction kept 6 bases outside the gene matches. There are 17 residues in the CDR3. The CDR3 DNA reads as TGTGCCAGCAGCCACACCGGACTAGCGGGGTCCACCGGGGAGCTGTTTTTT. Translating gives CASSHTGLAGSTGELFF.

V and J are TRBV15 and TRBJ1-2, with D perhaps matching TRBD1 (5 bases). The ends were cut back, 0 bases at V and 8 bases at J, with 19 bases in the middle. Germline V gives CDR1 LNHNV, CDR2 YYDKDF (reference sequence). CDR3 length: 16 amino acids. CDR3 amino acids: CATSRDQVGPQDGYTF. The CDR3 nucleotides are TGTGCCACCAGCAGAGATCAAGTGGGACCACAGGACGGCTACACCTTC.

The J gene is TRBJ1-2, the V gene TRBV5-4; no firm D call. V shed 1 base and J shed 8 bases, with 18 bases lying between them. The germline V gene has CDR1 SGHNT and CDR2 YYREEE (reference sequence). The length of the CDR3 is 15 residues. The CDR3 region has the DNA TGTGCCAGCAGCTTGTATGGCGTGCCCTCTGGAGGCTACACCTTC. Amino acids: CASSLYGVPSGGYTF.

The genes are TRBV12-5 and TRBJ1-2; TRBD1 is a possible D gene (5 bases). Germline V gene lookup returns CDR1 LGHNT and CDR2 FRNRAP. Trimming stripped 5 bases from V and 4 bases from J, with 17 bases between. The length of the CDR3 is 15 residues. The DNA of the CDR3 is TGTGCTAGTGGTGCCAGGGCGCGCGGTCTCTATGGCTACACCTTC. Protein: CASGARARGLYGYTF.

The chain recombines TRBV7-2 with TRBJ2-1; 10 positions match TRBD2. The V and J ends lost 4 bases and 7 bases, in that order; junction bases with no gene match: 7. The CDR3 length is 15 residues. Germline V gene lookup returns CDR1 SGHTA and CDR2 FQGNSA. CDR3 sequence reads: CASSSKREGRNEQFF. CDR3 bases: TGTGCCAGCAGCTCCAAGCGGGAGGGCCGGAATGAGCAGTTCTTC.

This clone was observed a few times. The chain combines TRBV5-1 with TRBJ2-7, with 8 positions matching TRBD2. Germline V gene data show CDR1 as SGHRS and CDR2 as YFSETQ. CDR3 size: 15 residues. V shed 1 base and J 3 bases; nucleotides not matched to a gene: 6. This chain's CDR3 is CASSLSSGAVYEQYF. In DNA form, the CDR3 reads TGCGCCAGCAGCTTGAGTAGCGGGGCGGTCTACGAGCAGTACTTC.

The chain combines TRBV7-8 with TRBJ2-3; 12 bases line up with TRBD2. The germline gives CDR1 SGHVS, CDR2 FQNEAQ. V shed 5 bases, J shed 14 bases, and the junction held 17 bases outside the gene matches. This CDR3 is built from 16 residues. CDR3 sequence reads: CASSIRTSGTLHRWYF. The CDR3 DNA sequence: TGTGCCAGCAGCATTCGGACTAGCGGGACCCTCCACAGATGGTATTTT.

The genes are TRBV4-3 and TRBJ1-2, with 7 bases lining up with TRBD1. J lost 8 bases, V lost 3 bases, and 12 bases had no gene match. Germline V CDR1 and CDR2: LGHNA, YSLEER. This CDR3 comprises 15 residues. The CDR3 DNA sequence: TGCGCCAGCAGCCAGGAAATTATGACAGGGATCGGCTACACCTTC. It specifies CASSQEIMTGIGYTF.

This clone has more than one count but fewer than ten. The V call is TRBV6-5, the J call TRBJ2-1; TRBD1 might be the D (5 bases). Per germline, CDR1 MNHEY and CDR2 SVGAGI. The CDR3 is 13 amino acids. Trimming removed 2 bases from V and 3 bases from J, with 5 bases in between. The CDR3 here is CASSYDSYNEQFF. As DNA, the CDR3 is TGTGCCAGCAGTTACGACAGCTACAATGAGCAGTTCTTC.

The gene calls are TRBV6-4 and TRBJ1-2; D is unresolved. V was cut by 9 bases and J by 5 bases, with 13 bases left in between. The CDR3 covers 12 residues. Germline lookup yields CDR1 MRHNA and CDR2 SNTAGT. This CDR3 is CARTSGEYGYTF. The CDR3 DNA follows: TGTGCCAGGACTTCTGGGGAGTATGGCTACACCTTC.

The chain is built from TRBV7-9 and TRBJ2-5, with 11 bases lining up with TRBD2. CDR1 SEHNR and CDR2 FQNEAQ come from the germline V gene (reference sequence). CDR3 length: 14 residues. Trimming took 4 bases from V and 4 from J; bases not matched to a gene: 2. CDR3 region: CASSSTSGGETQYF. The CDR3 DNA follows: TGTGCCAGCAGCTCCACTAGCGGGGGAGAGACCCAGTACTTC.

This clone was counted once. The chain combines TRBV7-2 with TRBJ1-1; D unresolved. CDR1 is SGHTA, CDR2 FQGNSA, per germline. The CDR3 has 15 residues. V was pared by 3 bases and J by 5 bases, with 16 bases between. The DNA for the CDR3 is TGTGCCAGCAGCTTCAATGCGGGGTTGATGACTGAAGCTTTCTTT. This gives the protein CASSFNAGLMTEAFF.

The chain combines TRBV6-5 with TRBJ1-2; D is uncertain. The V end was cut by 2 bases, the J end by 6 bases, with 10 bases between. The CDR3 loop spans 13 amino acids. Germline lookup yields CDR1 MNHEY and CDR2 SVGAGI. The CDR3 protein is CASSYTRTDGYTF. The CDR3 coding sequence is TGTGCCAGCAGTTACACGCGGACGGATGGCTACACCTTC.

The CDR3 spells CASSALGFSDTEAFF. The CDR3 nucleotides read TGTGCCAGCAGCGCGCTCGGTTTTTCGGACACTGAAGCTTTCTTT. The chain has TRBV9 and TRBJ1-1; D remains unclear. The CDR3 spans 15 residues. CDR1 and CDR2 (germline): SGDLS, YYNGEE. V was trimmed by 3 bases and J by 3 bases, leaving 15 bases between them.

This clone was counted only a few times. CDR3 region: CAWRKFQDRYGYTF. The DNA for the CDR3 is TGTGCCTGGAGGAAGTTCCAGGACAGGTATGGCTACACCTTC. The V and J genes are TRBV30 and TRBJ1-2; 7 bases fit TRBD1. Germline V gives CDR1 GTSNPN, CDR2 SVGIG (reference sequence). CDR3 length equals 14 residues. The trim removed 3 bases at V and 5 bases at J, leaving 9 bases unmatched.

V is TRBV29-1 and J is TRBJ2-7, with no clear D. The CDR3 is 12 residues long. V was pared by 6 bases and J by 2 bases, with 11 bases between. The V gene's germline CDR1 is SQVTM and CDR2 ANQGSEA. DNA for the CDR3: TGCAGCGTCTTCGAAGGCACCTACGAGCAGTACTTC. This codes for CSVFEGTYEQYF.

This chain uses TRBV7-8 with TRBJ2-3, with D uncertain. Germline V gene lookup returns CDR1 SGHVS and CDR2 FQNEAQ. The ends were cut back, 1 base at V and 0 bases at J, with 11 bases in the middle. This CDR3 spans 16 amino acids. The CDR3 here is CASSLGLGLSTDTQYF. CDR3 nucleotide sequence: TGTGCCAGCAGCTTAGGGCTTGGCTTGAGCACAGATACGCAGTATTTT.

The rearrangement uses TRBV6-6 and TRBJ2-7; 10 bases map to TRBD1. CDR1 is MNHNY, CDR2 SVGAGI, per germline (reference sequence). V was pared by 2 bases and J by 2 bases, with 3 bases of the junction left unmatched. The CDR3 extends over 15 amino acids. The CDR3 protein is CASSYAGTGAYEQYF. CDR3 DNA sequence: TGTGCCAGCAGTTACGCCGGGACAGGGGCCTACGAGCAGTACTTC.

This sequence joins TRBV29-1 and TRBJ2-7, with 7 bases aligning to TRBD1. After removal of 6 bases from V and 4 bases from J, the junction contained 12 bases not matched to a gene. CDR1 and CDR2 (germline): SQVTM, ANQGSEA. This CDR3 has 14 amino acids. CDR3 sequence: CSVTDRPRPYEQYF. The CDR3 nucleotides are TGCAGCGTGACGGACAGGCCTCGCCCGTACGAGCAGTACTTC.

This chain's CDR3 is CASSVADRAYGNEQFF. In nucleotides, the CDR3 is TGTGCCAGCAGCGTTGCCGACAGGGCTTATGGCAATGAGCAGTTCTTC. The rearrangement uses TRBV9 and TRBJ2-1; 7 bases fit TRBD1. CDR1 and CDR2 from the germline V gene are SGDLS and YYNGEE. V shed 2 bases, J shed 6 bases, and the junction held 11 bases outside the gene matches. The length of the CDR3 is 16 residues.

J is TRBJ1-3 and V is TRBV12-5; D is unresolved. V was cut by 3 bases and J by 2 bases, with 5 bases left in between. The germline gives CDR1 LGHNT, CDR2 FRNRAP. CDR3 length: 13 amino acids. The CDR3 protein is CASGLLAGNTIYF. In DNA form, the CDR3 reads TGTGCTAGTGGTTTACTGGCTGGAAACACCATATATTTT.

V is TRBV25-1 and J is TRBJ2-7; 9 nucleotides align to TRBD1. With V trimmed by 7 bases and J by 6 bases, 10 bases remained unmatched. There are 14 residues in the CDR3. Looked up from germline, CDR1 is MGHDK and CDR2 is SYGVNS. CDR3 region: CASTGQGIYVEQYF. For the CDR3, the DNA is TGTGCCAGCACCGGACAGGGGATATACGTCGAGCAGTACTTC.

V gene TRBV5-4 combines with J gene TRBJ2-7, with 7 bases identical to TRBD1. V dropped 1 base and J dropped 2; count of bases not matched to a gene: 12. The germline V gene has CDR1 SGHNT and CDR2 YYREEE (reference sequence). The CDR3 runs to 17 residues. DNA for the CDR3: TGTGCCAGCAGCTTGTGCCCCCCCCGGGACAGCCCCTACGAGCAGTACTTC. Translation: CASSLCPPRDSPYEQYF.

The chain links TRBV6-1 to TRBJ2-5; 7 nucleotides align to TRBD1. Germline V gene data show CDR1 as MNHNS and CDR2 as SASEGT. The CDR3 consists of 17 residues. The V segment lost 0 bases and the J segment 0 bases; nucleotides outside the gene matches: 7. The CDR3 protein is CASSEATGPFYQETQYF. The CDR3 DNA sequence: TGTGCCAGCAGTGAAGCGACAGGGCCGTTTTACCAAGAGACCCAGTACTTC.